This is a list of T cell receptor beta chains from one sample in a study of cytomegalovirus exposure and HLA in healthy donors. Libraries were prepared by immunoSEQ multiplex PCR; TCRdb keeps only in-frame clonotypes and omits some of them. The table has 150,000 or so clones, 76% seen once. The sequenced sample was PBMCs. These receptors were obtained from a male donor in good health and CMV-seronegative. The CDR3 runs from the conserved cysteine through the conserved F or W. The order of the fields is J gene, D gene, V gene, clone size, CDR3 DNA, CDR3 protein. The D gene is left open where the match is weak. Size values are once, few and many counts, or a class for expanded clones, and some rows have none.

TRBJ2-5,-,TRBV7-3,few,TGTGCCAGCAGCTTAGCCACCTCGGGGACCCAGTACTTC,CASSLATSGTQYF
TRBJ2-5,TRBD1,TRBV9,few,TGTGCCAGCAGCACCGCTATGGACAGGGGGCAAGAGACCCAGTACTTC,CASSTAMDRGQETQYF
TRBJ1-6,-,TRBV6-1,-,TGTGCCAGCCTTTCCCCAGGGGAATCTTCACCCCTCCACTTT,CASLSPGESSPLHF
TRBJ2-1,TRBD2,TRBV4-1,-,TGCGCCAGCAGCCAAGGAGAGGCTAGCGGCTACAATGAGCAGTTCTTC,CASSQGEASGYNEQFF
TRBJ1-2,TRBD1,TRBV4-3,-,TGCGCCACCTATACAGGGGTCCGTGGCTACACCTTC,CATYTGVRGYTF
TRBJ1-6,-,TRBV4-3,-,TGCGCCAGCAGCCAAGCTAGTGGTGCCAAACCCCTCCACTTT,CASSQASGAKPLHF
TRBJ2-4,-,TRBV30,-,TGTGCCTGGAGTGGCAGGGGGGACTTAGCCAAAAACATTCAGTACTTC,CAWSGRGDLAKNIQYF
TRBJ2-1,-,TRBV30,-,TGTGCCTACACCTTGGGAGGCCACAATGAGCAGTTCTTC,CAYTLGGHNEQFF
TRBJ2-7,TRBD2,TRBV28,-,TGTGCCAGCAGTTTTCCGGGACTAGCTTCTCCCGAGCAGTACTTC,CASSFPGLASPEQYF
TRBJ2-2,TRBD2,TRBV30,-,TGTGCCTGGAAGCTAGCGGGAGTCACCGGGGAGCTGTTTTTT,CAWKLAGVTGELFF
TRBJ2-7,-,TRBV7-3,-,TGTGCCAGCAGCCCCACAGGGAGCTCCTACGAGCAGTACTTC,CASSPTGSSYEQYF
TRBJ1-5,-,TRBV2,few,TGTGCCAGCAAGAGTGTTGGCAATCAGCCCCAGCATTTT,CASKSVGNQPQHF
TRBJ1-2,-,TRBV6-5,once,TGTGCCAGCAGTTACGACAACAGGGCGGACTATGGCTACACCTTC,CASSYDNRADYGYTF
TRBJ2-1,-,TRBV5-5,once,TGTGCCAGCTTCAACGGGGTCACCTTGGGCAATGAGCAGTTCTTC,CASFNGVTLGNEQFF
TRBJ1-6,-,TRBV6-1,-,TGTGCCAGCAGTGAGCCCTCTGGGGGGAGTAATTCACCCCTCCACTTT,CASSEPSGGSNSPLHF
TRBJ2-1,TRBD2,TRBV9,-,TGTGCCAGCAGCGGTGGGGTAGGGAGGGATGAGCAGTTCTTC,CASSGGVGRDEQFF
TRBJ2-5,-,TRBV7-2,-,TGTGCCAGCAGCTTAGACGGGGGAGAGACCCAGTACTTC,CASSLDGGETQYF
TRBJ2-3,-,TRBV15,-,TGTGCCACCAGCCTGGACACTAGCACAGATACGCAGTATTTT,CATSLDTSTDTQYF
TRBJ1-3,-,TRBV5-8,few,TGTGCCAGCAGCCGGACAGAAAGAAACACCATATATTTT,CASSRTERNTIYF
TRBJ1-3,-,TRBV5-5,-,TGTGCCAGCAGCTTGGCGGCGGGATCGGTTGGAAACACCATATATTTT,CASSLAAGSVGNTIYF
TRBJ2-7,TRBD2,TRBV6-1,-,TGTGCCAGCAGTGAATCAAGCGGGGGTTCCTACGAGCAGTACTTC,CASSESSGGSYEQYF
TRBJ2-5,TRBD1,TRBV6-6,-,TGTGCCAGCAGCCAGGGACAGGGGGGTTCGGAGACCCAGTACTTC,CASSQGQGGSETQYF
TRBJ1-2,TRBD1,TRBV6-1,-,TGTGCCAGCATCGGGACAGGGATCTATGGCTACACCTTC,CASIGTGIYGYTF